Listed below are T cell receptor beta chains from one sample, sequenced in a study of T cells in Graves' hyperthyroidism and ophthalmopathy. In TCRdb, the multiplex PCR reads were re-called with MiXCR into one record per CDR3 protein. Seen here are about 690,000 distinct CDR3 sequences, roughly 17% observed once, and the top ten hold around a sixth. The sequencing input was blood. The origin of the receptors is a man aged 50 or older with Graves' hyperthyroidism. CDR3s include the opening cysteine and the closing phenylalanine or tryptophan. Each record gives: V gene, J gene, D gene, CDR3 protein. A D gene is named only where the DNA matches it firmly.

V gene: TRBV30
J gene: TRBJ2-2
D gene: .
CDR3 protein: CAWSRLDTGELFF

V gene: TRBV5-1
J gene: TRBJ2-3
D gene: .
CDR3 protein: CASSLATDPWADTQYF

V gene: TRBV2
J gene: TRBJ2-1
D gene: TRBD2
CDR3 protein: CASSLPLAGEQFF

V gene: TRBV11-2
J gene: TRBJ2-2
D gene: .
CDR3 protein: CASSPAGVRVSTGELFF

V gene: TRBV9
J gene: TRBJ2-5
D gene: .
CDR3 protein: CASSRGQHPGGGETQYF

V gene: TRBV28
J gene: TRBJ2-3
D gene: TRBD2
CDR3 protein: CASSFLGLVADTQYF

V gene: TRBV28
J gene: TRBJ2-1
D gene: TRBD2
CDR3 protein: CASSRSGRRDNEQFF

V gene: TRBV7-2
J gene: TRBJ2-7
D gene: TRBD2
CDR3 protein: CASSLATGTSSYEQYF

V gene: TRBV7-2
J gene: TRBJ2-1
D gene: .
CDR3 protein: CASNLKVGGEQFF

V gene: TRBV28
J gene: TRBJ2-2
D gene: TRBD2
CDR3 protein: CASSPAGGANTGELFF

V gene: TRBV7-3
J gene: TRBJ1-1
D gene: TRBD1
CDR3 protein: CASSPDRGATEAFF

V gene: TRBV29-1
J gene: TRBJ2-1
D gene: .
CDR3 protein: CSVEDWGGNEQFF

V gene: TRBV12-3/TRBV12-4
J gene: TRBJ2-7
D gene: TRBD1
CDR3 protein: CASSLPRGRSYEQYF

V gene: TRBV5-4
J gene: TRBJ2-3
D gene: TRBD2
CDR3 protein: CASSRGLAGEDTQYF

V gene: TRBV2
J gene: TRBJ2-7
D gene: .
CDR3 protein: CASKPTGTEQYF

V gene: TRBV20-1
J gene: TRBJ1-1
D gene: .
CDR3 protein: CSARDPQYTEAFF

V gene: TRBV3-1
J gene: TRBJ2-7
D gene: TRBD2
CDR3 protein: CASSRASVAGGYSYEQYF

V gene: TRBV11-2
J gene: TRBJ2-1
D gene: .
CDR3 protein: CASSSERYNEQSF

V gene: TRBV10-1
J gene: TRBJ2-5
D gene: .
CDR3 protein: CASSGSGAGVFATQYF

V gene: TRBV5-1
J gene: TRBJ2-5
D gene: TRBD1
CDR3 protein: CASSSGQEIQETQYF

V gene: TRBV6-9
J gene: TRBJ2-7
D gene: .
CDR3 protein: CASSYSKNEQYF

V gene: TRBV28
J gene: TRBJ2-7
D gene: .
CDR3 protein: CASSTQPTVSSYEQYF